These T cell receptor beta chains were read from a single sample in a study of T cell responses to AZD1222 COVID-19 vaccine. TCRdb keeps only in-frame clones here, not all; method: immunoSEQ multiplex PCR. Of about 260,000 clones detected, roughly 93% appear once; the ten largest clones hold less than 0.6%. Source: peripheral blood, taken on day 0 of AZD1222 vaccination. Receptor source: an adult in good health. CDR3s include the opening cysteine and the closing phenylalanine or tryptophan. D genes are given only for firm matches. Not every row has a clone size; where given, it reads once, few, many or a size class.

cdr3_aa cdr3_nt j_call v_call d_call clone_size
CASSTEETQYF TGCGCCAGCAGCACCGAAGAGACCCAGTACTTC TRBJ2-5 TRBV5-1 . .
CAISQQGDYGYTF TGTGCCATCAGTCAACAGGGGGACTATGGCTACACCTTC TRBJ1-2 TRBV10-3 TRBD1 .
CASSPLVQGGGGTDTQYF TGTGCCAGCTCACCCCTCGTTCAGGGGGGGGGCGGCACAGATACGCAGTATTTT TRBJ2-3 TRBV18 . .
CASSPGTGTEAFF TGTGCCAGCAGCCCCGGGACAGGGACTGAAGCTTTCTTT TRBJ1-1 TRBV27 TRBD1 .
CASSLVSLSSYEQYF TGTGCCAGCAGCTTGGTTAGCCTCAGCTCCTACGAGCAGTACTTC TRBJ2-7 TRBV5-6 . .
CATNDSGYEQYF TGTGCGACTAATGACTCCGGGTACGAGCAGTACTTC TRBJ2-7 TRBV28 . .
CASSLGDRQNGELFF TGCGCCAGCAGCCTCGGTGACCGACAAAACGGGGAGCTGTTTTTT TRBJ2-2 TRBV4-1 . .
CASSQGLAGLPYEQYF TGCGCCAGCAGCCAGGGACTAGCGGGACTACCCTACGAGCAGTACTTC TRBJ2-7 TRBV4-1 TRBD2 .
CASSVDVGQNTEAFF TGTGCCAGCAGCGTAGATGTGGGCCAGAACACTGAAGCTTTCTTT TRBJ1-1 TRBV9 . .
CASSSARGETQYF TGCGCCAGCAGCTCGGCCCGGGGAGAGACCCAGTACTTC TRBJ2-5 TRBV5-1 . .
CASSGRISYEQYF TGTGCCAGCAGCGGACGGATCTCCTACGAGCAGTACTTC TRBJ2-7 TRBV28 . once
CASSPLGMRGTSGSTNEQFF TGCGCCAGCAGCCCCCTGGGCATGAGAGGAACTAGCGGGAGTACTAATGAGCAGTTCTTC TRBJ2-1 TRBV4-3 TRBD2 .
CASHSGGLYNEQFF TGTGCCAGCCATAGCGGGGGCCTCTACAATGAGCAGTTCTTC TRBJ2-1 TRBV6-5 TRBD2 .
CASSPPAGGLNEQFF TGTGCCAGCAGCCCCCCAGCGGGGGGCTTAAATGAGCAGTTCTTC TRBJ2-1 TRBV5-4 TRBD2 .
CASSLDLDLNTEAFF TGTGCCAGCAGCCTCGATCTGGACTTGAACACTGAAGCTTTCTTT TRBJ1-1 TRBV28 . .
CASSYSGQNEKLFF TGTGCCAGCAGTTACTCGGGACAGAATGAAAAACTGTTTTTT TRBJ1-4 TRBV6-6 TRBD1 .
CSAPRDYGYTF TGCAGTGCTCCGAGGGACTATGGCTACACCTTC TRBJ1-2 TRBV20-1 . .
CASSQDPPGPGSTDTQYF TGCGCCAGCAGCCAAGATCCACCGGGGCCGGGGAGCACAGATACGCAGTATTTT TRBJ2-3 TRBV4-1 . .
CASSLGPRGYTF TGTGCCAGCAGCTTAGGTCCGCGCGGCTACACCTTC TRBJ1-2 TRBV7-9 . .
CASSLVEWEYTEQFF TGTGCCAGCAGCTTAGTTGAGTGGGAGTATACTGAGCAGTTCTTC TRBJ2-1 TRBV7-2 . .
CASSFVGADPGTDTQYF TGTGCCAGTAGCTTCGTGGGAGCGGATCCGGGCACAGATACGCAGTATTTT TRBJ2-3 TRBV19 . .
CASSATGGKYGYTF TGTGCCAGCAGCGCAACAGGGGGGAAATATGGCTACACCTTC TRBJ1-2 TRBV9 TRBD1 once
CASRYRGRVDGYTF TGTGCCAGCAGATACAGGGGGCGCGTTGATGGCTACACCTTC TRBJ1-2 TRBV2 TRBD1 .
CASSSRDSGRAFF TGTGCCAGTAGTTCACGGGACTCAGGGAGAGCTTTCTTT TRBJ1-1 TRBV19 . .
CASSLAGGIGSGANVLTF TGCGCCAGCAGCTTGGCGGGGGGAATAGGCTCTGGGGCCAACGTCCTGACTTTC TRBJ2-6 TRBV5-1 TRBD2 .
CSVGVGFSEQYF TGCAGCGTGGGGGTAGGTTTCTCCGAGCAGTACTTC TRBJ2-7 TRBV29-1 . .
CASRLGGENEQFF TGCGCCAGCAGGCTTGGGGGGGAAAATGAGCAGTTCTTC TRBJ2-1 TRBV5-1 TRBD2 once
CASSPREGETQYF TGTGCCAGCTCCCCTCGCGAGGGAGAGACCCAGTACTTC TRBJ2-5 TRBV18 . .